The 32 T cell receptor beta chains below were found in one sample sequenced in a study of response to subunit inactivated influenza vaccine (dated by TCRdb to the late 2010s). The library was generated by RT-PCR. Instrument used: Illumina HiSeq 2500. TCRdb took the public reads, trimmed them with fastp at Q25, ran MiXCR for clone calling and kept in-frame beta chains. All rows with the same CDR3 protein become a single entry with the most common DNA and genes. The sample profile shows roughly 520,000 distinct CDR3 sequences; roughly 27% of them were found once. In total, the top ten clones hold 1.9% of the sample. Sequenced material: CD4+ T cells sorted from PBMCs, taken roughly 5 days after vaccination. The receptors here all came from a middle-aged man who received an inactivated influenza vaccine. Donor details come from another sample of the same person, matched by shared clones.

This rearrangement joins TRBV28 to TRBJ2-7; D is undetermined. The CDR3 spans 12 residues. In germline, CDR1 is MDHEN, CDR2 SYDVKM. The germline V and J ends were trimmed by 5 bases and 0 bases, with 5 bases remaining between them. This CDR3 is CASSTLSYEQYF. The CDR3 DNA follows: TGTGCCAGCAGTACCCTCTCCTACGAGCAGTACTTC. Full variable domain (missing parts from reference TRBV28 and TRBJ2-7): DVKVTQSSRYLVKRTGEKVFLECVQDMDHENMFWYRQDPGLGLRLIYFSYDVKMKEKGDIPEGYSVSREKKERFSLILESASTNQTSMYLCASSTLSYEQYFGPGTRLTVT.

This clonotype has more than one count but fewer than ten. The CDR3 bases are TGTGCCTGGAGTGTAGATGTGCACAATGAGCAGTTCTTC. It specifies CAWSVDVHNEQFF. The rearrangement links TRBV30 to TRBJ2-1; unclear D gene. Germline lookup yields CDR1 GTSNPN and CDR2 SVGIG (reference sequence). Trimming removed 0 bases from V and 5 bases from J, with 8 bases in between. The CDR3 loop spans 13 amino acids. Supplemented by reference TRBV30 and TRBJ2-1, the full variable domain reads SQTIHQWPATLVQPVGSPLSLECTVEGTSNPNLYWYRQAAGRGLQLLFYSVGIGQISSEVPQNLSASRPQDRQFILSSKKLLLSDSGFYLCAWSVDVHNEQFFGPGTRLTVL.

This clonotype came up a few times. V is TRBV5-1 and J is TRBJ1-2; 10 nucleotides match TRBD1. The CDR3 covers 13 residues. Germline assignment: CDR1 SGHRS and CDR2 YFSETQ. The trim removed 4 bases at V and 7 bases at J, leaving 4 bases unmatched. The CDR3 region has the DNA TGCGCCAGCAGCCACGGACAGGGGGGTGGCTACACCTTC. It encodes CASSHGQGGGYTF. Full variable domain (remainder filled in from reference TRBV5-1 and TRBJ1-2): KAGVTQTPRYLIKTRGQQVTLSCSPISGHRSVSWYQQTPGQGLQFLFEYFSETQRNKGNFPGRFSGRQFSNSRSEMNVSTLELGDSALYLCASSHGQGGGYTFGSGTRLTVV.

This chain's CDR3 is CASSSRGVAYTEAFF. CDR3 DNA sequence: TGTGCCAGCAGCTCCCGGGGTGTGGCTTACACTGAAGCTTTCTTT. The chain uses TRBV7-2 and TRBJ1-1; D unresolved. Germline V gene lookup returns CDR1 SGHTA and CDR2 FQGNSA. Trimming took 4 bases from V and 3 from J, leaving 15 bases between them. CDR3 size: 15 residues.

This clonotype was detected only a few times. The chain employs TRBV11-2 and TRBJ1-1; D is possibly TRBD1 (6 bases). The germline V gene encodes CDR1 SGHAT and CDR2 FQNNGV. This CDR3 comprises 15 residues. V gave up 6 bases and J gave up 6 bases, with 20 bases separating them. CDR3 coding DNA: TGTGCCAGCAGGCGGCCGGGGGCGAGAATCTCTGAAGCTTTCTTT. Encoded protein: CASRRPGARISEAFF.

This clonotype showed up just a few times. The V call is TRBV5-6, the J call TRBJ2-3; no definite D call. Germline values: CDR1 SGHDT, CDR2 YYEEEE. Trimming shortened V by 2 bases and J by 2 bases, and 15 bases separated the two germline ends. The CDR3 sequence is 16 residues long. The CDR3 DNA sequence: TGTGCCAGCAGCTTCGCGGTACTTTCGACCACAGATACGCAGTATTTT. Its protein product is CASSFAVLSTTDTQYF.

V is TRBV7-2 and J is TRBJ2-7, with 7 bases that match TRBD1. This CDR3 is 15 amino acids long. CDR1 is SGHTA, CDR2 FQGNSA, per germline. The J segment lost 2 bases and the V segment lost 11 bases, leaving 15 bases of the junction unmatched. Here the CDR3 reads CACSQRVGQPYEQYF. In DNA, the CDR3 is TGTGCCTGCTCCCAGCGAGTGGGACAGCCCTACGAGCAGTACTTC.

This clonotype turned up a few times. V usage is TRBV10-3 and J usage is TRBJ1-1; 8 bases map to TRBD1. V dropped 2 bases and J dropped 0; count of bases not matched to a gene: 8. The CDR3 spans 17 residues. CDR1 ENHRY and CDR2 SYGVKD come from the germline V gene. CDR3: CAISETKGTGLNTEAFF. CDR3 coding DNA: TGTGCCATCAGTGAGACGAAGGGGACAGGACTGAACACTGAAGCTTTCTTT.

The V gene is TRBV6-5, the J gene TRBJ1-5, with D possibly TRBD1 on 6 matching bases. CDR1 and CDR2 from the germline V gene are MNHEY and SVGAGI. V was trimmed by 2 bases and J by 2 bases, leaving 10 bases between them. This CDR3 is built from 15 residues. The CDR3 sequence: CASSYGRGGNQPQHF. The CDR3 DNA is TGTGCCAGCAGTTACGGGAGGGGGGGCAATCAGCCCCAGCATTTT.

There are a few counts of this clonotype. CDR3 region: CASNLKVLTGRGTGELFF. CDR3 nucleotides: TGTGCCAGCAACCTTAAGGTTCTCACAGGGAGGGGTACCGGGGAGCTGTTTTTT. The gene calls are TRBV12-3 or TRBV12-4 and TRBJ2-2, with D perhaps matching TRBD2 (7 bases). V lost 7 bases and J 5 bases, leaving 26 bases between the germline ends. This CDR3 is 18 amino acids long.

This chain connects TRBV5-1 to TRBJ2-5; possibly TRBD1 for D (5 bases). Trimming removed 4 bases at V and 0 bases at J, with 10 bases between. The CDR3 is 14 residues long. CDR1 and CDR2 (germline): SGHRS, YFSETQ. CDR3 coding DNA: TGCGCCAGCAGCCCTCAGGACAACCAAGAGACCCAGTACTTC. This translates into CASSPQDNQETQYF.

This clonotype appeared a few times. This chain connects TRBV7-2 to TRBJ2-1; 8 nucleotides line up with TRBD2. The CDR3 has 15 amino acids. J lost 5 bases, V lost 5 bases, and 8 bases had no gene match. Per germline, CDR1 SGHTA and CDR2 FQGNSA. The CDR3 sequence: CASSPQGTRNNEQFF. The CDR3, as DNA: TGTGCCAGCAGCCCCCAGGGGACTAGAAACAATGAGCAGTTCTTC.

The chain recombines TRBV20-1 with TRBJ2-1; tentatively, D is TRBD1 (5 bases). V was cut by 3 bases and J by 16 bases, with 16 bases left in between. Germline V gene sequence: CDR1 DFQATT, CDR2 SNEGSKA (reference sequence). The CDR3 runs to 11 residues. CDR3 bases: TGCAGTGCTAGTCAGGGTCTTAAGCCCTTCTTC. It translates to CSASQGLKPFF.

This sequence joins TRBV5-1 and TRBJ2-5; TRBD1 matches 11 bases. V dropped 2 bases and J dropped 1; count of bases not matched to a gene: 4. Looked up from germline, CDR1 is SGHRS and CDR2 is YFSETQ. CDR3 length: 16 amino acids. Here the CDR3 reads CASSFGTGGLQETQYF. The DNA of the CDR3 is TGCGCCAGCAGCTTCGGGACAGGGGGACTCCAAGAGACCCAGTACTTC.

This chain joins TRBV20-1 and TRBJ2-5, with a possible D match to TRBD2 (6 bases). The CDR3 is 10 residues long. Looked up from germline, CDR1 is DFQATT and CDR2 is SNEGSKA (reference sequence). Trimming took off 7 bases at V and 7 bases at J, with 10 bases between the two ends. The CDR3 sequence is CSVVGGTQYF. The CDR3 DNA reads TGCAGTGTGGTCGGGGGGACCCAGTACTTC.

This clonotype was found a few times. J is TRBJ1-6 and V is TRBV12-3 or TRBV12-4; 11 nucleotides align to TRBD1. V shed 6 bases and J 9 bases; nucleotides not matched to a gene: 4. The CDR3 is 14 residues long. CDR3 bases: TGTGCCAGCAGCGGACAGGGGGCCGGTTCACCCCTCCACTTT. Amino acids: CASSGQGAGSPLHF.

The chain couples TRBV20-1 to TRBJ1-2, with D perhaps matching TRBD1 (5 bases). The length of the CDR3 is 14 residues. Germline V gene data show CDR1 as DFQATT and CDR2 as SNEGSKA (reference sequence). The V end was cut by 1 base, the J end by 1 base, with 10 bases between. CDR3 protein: CSARARGGNYGYTF. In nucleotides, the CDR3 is TGCAGTGCTAGAGCCCGCGGGGGTAACTATGGCTACACCTTC.

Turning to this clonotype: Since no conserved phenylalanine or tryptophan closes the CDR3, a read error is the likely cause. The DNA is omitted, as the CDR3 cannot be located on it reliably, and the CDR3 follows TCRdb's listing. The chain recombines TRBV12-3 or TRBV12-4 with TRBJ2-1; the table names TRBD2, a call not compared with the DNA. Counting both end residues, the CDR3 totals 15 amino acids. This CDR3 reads CASSLNELAGPVTLL.

The CDR3 DNA follows: TGTGCCAGCTCAAATCGGGCGGGAGGGTCGAACACCGGGGAGCTGTTTTTT. This codes for CASSNRAGGSNTGELFF. The chain joins TRBV9 to TRBJ2-2; 9 bases match TRBD2. This CDR3 contains 17 residues. Germline CDR1 SGDLS, CDR2 YYNGEE. After removal of 7 bases from V and 0 bases from J, the junction contained 10 bases not matched to a gene.

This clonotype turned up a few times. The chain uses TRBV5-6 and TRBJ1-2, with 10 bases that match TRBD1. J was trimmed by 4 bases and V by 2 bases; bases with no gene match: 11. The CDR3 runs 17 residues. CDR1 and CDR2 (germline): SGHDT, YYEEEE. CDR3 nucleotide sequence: TGTGCCAGCAGCTTAGGGGCCGGGACAGGGGTTATCTATGGCTACACCTTC. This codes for CASSLGAGTGVIYGYTF.

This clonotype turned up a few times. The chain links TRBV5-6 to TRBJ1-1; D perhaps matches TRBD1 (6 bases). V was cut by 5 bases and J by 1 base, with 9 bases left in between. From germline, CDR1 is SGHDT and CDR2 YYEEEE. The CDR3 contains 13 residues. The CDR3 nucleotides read TGTGCCAGCAGGAGAGGGGGGAACACTGAAGCTTTCTTT. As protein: CASRRGGNTEAFF.

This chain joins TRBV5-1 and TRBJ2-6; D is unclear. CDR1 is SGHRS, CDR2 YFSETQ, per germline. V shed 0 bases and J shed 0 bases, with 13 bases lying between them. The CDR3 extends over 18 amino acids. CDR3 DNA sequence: TGCGCCAGCAGCTTGGGGCAGCCTTTCCACTCTGGGGCCAACGTCCTGACTTTC. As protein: CASSLGQPFHSGANVLTF.

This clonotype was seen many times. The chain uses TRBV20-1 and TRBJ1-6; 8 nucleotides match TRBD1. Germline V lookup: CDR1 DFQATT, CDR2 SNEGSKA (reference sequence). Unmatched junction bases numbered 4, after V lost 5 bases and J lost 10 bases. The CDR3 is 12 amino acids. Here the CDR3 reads CSASGGRSPLHF. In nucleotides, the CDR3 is TGCAGTGCTTCAGGGGGCCGCTCACCCCTCCACTTT.

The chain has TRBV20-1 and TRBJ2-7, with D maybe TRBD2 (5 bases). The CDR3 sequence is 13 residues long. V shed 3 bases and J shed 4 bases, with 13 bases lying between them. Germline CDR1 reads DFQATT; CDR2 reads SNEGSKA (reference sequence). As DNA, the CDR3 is TGCAGTGCTAGCAGGCTAGCTCAGTACGAGCAGTACTTC. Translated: CSASRLAQYEQYF.

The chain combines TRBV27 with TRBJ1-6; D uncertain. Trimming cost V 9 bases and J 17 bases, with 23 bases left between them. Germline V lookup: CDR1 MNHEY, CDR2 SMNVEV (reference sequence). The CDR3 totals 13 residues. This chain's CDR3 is CASRYSNTGKVHF. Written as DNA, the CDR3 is TGTGCCAGTCGATATTCAAACACGGGGAAAGTCCACTTT.

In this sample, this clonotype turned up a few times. The CDR3 loop reads CSARELSTDTQYF. CDR3 nucleotides: TGCAGTGCTAGAGAACTTTCCACAGATACGCAGTATTTT. The rearrangement uses TRBV20-1 and TRBJ2-3; the D is unclear. The V gene's germline CDR1 is DFQATT and CDR2 SNEGSKA (reference sequence). Trimming left V 0 bases short and J 2 bases short, with 6 bases between. This CDR3 is 13 amino acids long.

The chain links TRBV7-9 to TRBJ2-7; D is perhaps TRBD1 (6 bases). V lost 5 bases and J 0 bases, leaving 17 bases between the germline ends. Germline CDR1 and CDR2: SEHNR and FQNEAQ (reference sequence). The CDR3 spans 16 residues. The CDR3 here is CASSQGRQASSYEQYF. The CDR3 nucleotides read TGTGCCAGCAGCCAAGGGCGACAGGCGAGCTCCTACGAGCAGTACTTC. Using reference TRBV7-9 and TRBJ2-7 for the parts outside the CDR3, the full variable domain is DTGVSQNPRHKITKRGQNVTFRCDPISEHNRLYWYRQTLGQGPEFLTYFQNEAQLEKSRLLSDRFSAERPKGSFSTLEIQRTEQGDSAMYLCASSQGRQASSYEQYFGPGTRLTVT.

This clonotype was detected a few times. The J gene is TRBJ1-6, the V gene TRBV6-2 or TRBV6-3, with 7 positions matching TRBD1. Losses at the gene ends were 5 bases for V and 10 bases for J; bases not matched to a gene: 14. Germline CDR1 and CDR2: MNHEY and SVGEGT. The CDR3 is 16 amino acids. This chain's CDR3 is CASSVMGQTSNSPLHF. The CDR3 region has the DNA TGTGCCAGCAGTGTAATGGGACAGACCTCGAACTCACCCCTCCACTTT.

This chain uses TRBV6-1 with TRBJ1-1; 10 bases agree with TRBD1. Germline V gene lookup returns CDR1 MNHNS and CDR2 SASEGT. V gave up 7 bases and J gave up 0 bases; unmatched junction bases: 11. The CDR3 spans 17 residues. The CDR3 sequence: CASNGRTGGIMNTEAFF. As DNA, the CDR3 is TGTGCCAGCAACGGGCGGACAGGGGGGATTATGAACACTGAAGCTTTCTTT.

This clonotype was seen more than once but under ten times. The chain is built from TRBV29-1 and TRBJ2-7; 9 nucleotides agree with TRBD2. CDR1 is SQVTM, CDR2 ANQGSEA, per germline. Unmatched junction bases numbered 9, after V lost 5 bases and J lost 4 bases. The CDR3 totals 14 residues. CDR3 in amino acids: CSVKAGGRGYEQYF. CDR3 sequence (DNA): TGCAGCGTTAAAGCGGGAGGCCGTGGTTACGAGCAGTACTTC.

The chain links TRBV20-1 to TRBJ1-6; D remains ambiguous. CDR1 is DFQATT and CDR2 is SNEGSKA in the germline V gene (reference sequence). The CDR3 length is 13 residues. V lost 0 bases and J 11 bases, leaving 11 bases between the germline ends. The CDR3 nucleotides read TGCAGTGCTAGAGATGGCAGTTTCACACCCCTCCACTTT. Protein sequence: CSARDGSFTPLHF.

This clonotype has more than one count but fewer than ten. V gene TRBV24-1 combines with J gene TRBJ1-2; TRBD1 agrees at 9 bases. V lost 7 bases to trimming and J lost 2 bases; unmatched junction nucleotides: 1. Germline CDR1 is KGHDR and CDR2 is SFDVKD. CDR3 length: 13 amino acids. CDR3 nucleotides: TGTGCCACCAGAGGGACAGGGAACTATGGCTACACCTTC. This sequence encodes CATRGTGNYGYTF.